A selection of T cell receptor beta chains follows, all from one sample in a study of T cell changes during pregnancy in multiple sclerosis. Measured with immunoSEQ multiplex PCR; TCRdb has only the in-frame clones, and not every one. The sample includes more than 30,000 clones, over 80% of them seen just once. The material sequenced was CD8+ T cells from peripheral blood mononuclear cells, taken in the first trimester of pregnancy. These TCRs come from a female donor with multiple sclerosis, enrolled in a pregnancy study. CDR3s include the opening cysteine and the closing phenylalanine or tryptophan. A D gene is named only where the DNA matches it firmly. Clone size is shown for a subset of rows, as once, few, many or a class of expanded clone.

j_call	v_call	clone_size	d_call	cdr3_aa	cdr3_nt
TRBJ2-3	TRBV7-9	NA	NA	CASSLVVEYTQYF	TGTGCCAGCAGCTTAGTTGTGGAGTATACGCAGTATTTT
TRBJ2-7	TRBV7-6	once	TRBD1	CASSLDRGSEQYF	TGTGCCAGCAGCTTAGACAGGGGGAGCGAGCAGTACTTC
TRBJ2-5	TRBV4-3	NA	TRBD2	CASSQEVQAGPSQETQYF	TGCGCCAGCAGCCAAGAAGTTCAAGCGGGGCCGTCACAAGAGACCCAGTACTTC
TRBJ1-2	TRBV7-3	NA	NA	CASSPGGANYGYTF	TGTGCCAGCAGCCCCGGCGGAGCTAACTATGGCTACACCTTC
TRBJ2-3	TRBV7-9	NA	NA	CASSLESSAYTDTQYF	TGTGCCAGCAGCTTAGAGTCTAGCGCTTACACAGATACGCAGTATTTT
TRBJ1-2	TRBV29-1	NA	TRBD1	CSVLARGQGPANYGYTF	TGCAGCGTCCTCGCGCGGGGACAGGGGCCCGCTAACTATGGCTACACCTTC
TRBJ1-6	TRBV27	NA	TRBD1	CASRTGDFAPLHF	TGTGCCAGCAGGACAGGGGACTTCGCACCCCTCCACTTT
TRBJ1-2	TRBV30	NA	TRBD1	CAWSEGGGSYGYTF	TGTGCCTGGAGTGAAGGGGGCGGAAGCTATGGCTACACCTTC
TRBJ2-3	TRBV2	NA	NA	CASGNGGALDTQYF	TGTGCCAGCGGAAACGGTGGGGCCCTAGATACGCAGTATTTT
TRBJ2-1	TRBV5-6	NA	TRBD1	CASSWTGEGYNEQFF	TGTGCCAGCAGCTGGACAGGGGAGGGGTACAATGAGCAGTTCTTC
TRBJ2-3	TRBV4-1	NA	TRBD1	CASSQESLGGSPDTQYF	TGCGCCAGCAGCCAAGAATCATTAGGGGGCAGCCCAGATACGCAGTATTTT
TRBJ1-5	TRBV27	NA	NA	CASSLSTAYQPQHF	TGTGCCAGCAGTTTATCGACAGCTTATCAGCCCCAGCATTTT
TRBJ1-1	TRBV27	NA	TRBD1	CASSFSGGTEAFF	TGTGCCAGCAGTTTCTCAGGGGGCACTGAAGCTTTCTTT
TRBJ1-4	TRBV28	NA	NA	CASSPPPGPTTNEKLFF	TGTGCCAGCAGTCCTCCCCCAGGGCCCACAACTAATGAAAAACTGTTTTTT
TRBJ2-7	TRBV4-3	NA	NA	CASSQGAGTSSEQYF	TGCGCCAGCAGCCAAGGGGCAGGGACATCTAGCGAGCAGTACTTC
TRBJ2-7	TRBV18	NA	TRBD2	CASSPAPGLAGSSYEQYF	TGTGCCAGCTCACCGGCCCCTGGGCTAGCGGGGAGCTCCTACGAGCAGTACTTC
TRBJ2-5	TRBV28	NA	TRBD1	CASSSSRDSQETQYF	TGTGCCAGCAGTTCCTCCCGGGACAGCCAAGAGACCCAGTACTTC
TRBJ1-2	TRBV7-9	NA	TRBD1	CASSPDRGIGYTF	TGTGCCAGCAGCCCGGACAGGGGGATTGGCTACACCTTC
TRBJ2-7	TRBV28	once	TRBD1	CASSFPPTGAGYSYEQYF	TGTGCCAGCAGTTTCCCCCCCACAGGGGCCGGCTACTCCTACGAGCAGTACTTC
TRBJ2-1	TRBV5-1	NA	NA	CASTQGNEQFF	TGCGCCAGCACCCAGGGCAATGAGCAGTTCTTC
TRBJ2-3	TRBV11-2	NA	TRBD2	CASSGRTSGATDTQYF	TGTGCCAGCAGCGGACGGACTAGCGGGGCGACAGATACGCAGTATTTT
TRBJ2-2	TRBV30	NA	NA	CAWSQGSPNTGELFF	TGTGCCTGGAGCCAGGGCAGTCCGAACACCGGGGAGCTGTTTTTT
TRBJ2-1	TRBV4-2	NA	TRBD2	CASSHGLAGANEQFF	TGTGCCAGCAGCCACGGACTAGCGGGAGCAAATGAGCAGTTCTTC
TRBJ1-3	TRBV6-5	NA	TRBD1	CASSYADRGRDTIYF	TGTGCCAGCAGTTACGCGGACAGGGGGCGAGACACCATATATTTT
TRBJ2-7	TRBV13	NA	NA	CASSYQEVHEQYF	TGTGCCAGCAGCTACCAGGAGGTCCACGAGCAGTACTTC
TRBJ1-2	TRBV5-6	NA	NA	CASSWEDYTNYGYTF	TGTGCCAGCAGCTGGGAGGACTATACAAACTATGGCTACACCTTC
TRBJ1-3	TRBV27	NA	NA	CASSLSFLSGNTIYF	TGTGCCAGCAGTTTATCGTTTCTCTCTGGAAACACCATATATTTT
TRBJ1-2	TRBV28	NA	TRBD1	CASSLPGQAANYGYTF	TGTGCCAGCAGTTTACCTGGACAGGCGGCTAACTATGGCTACACCTTC
TRBJ2-1	TRBV4-3	NA	TRBD2	CASSQDLRGGSYNEQFF	TGCGCCAGCAGCCAAGATCTCCGGGGGGGTTCCTACAATGAGCAGTTCTTC
TRBJ2-7	TRBV9	NA	TRBD1	CASSVEEGALEQYF	TGTGCCAGCAGCGTAGAAGAGGGGGCTTTGGAGCAGTACTTC
TRBJ2-5	TRBV5-4	NA	TRBD1	CASSEGTGGQETQYF	TGTGCCAGCAGCGAAGGGACAGGGGGCCAAGAGACCCAGTACTTC
TRBJ2-3	TRBV5-1	NA	TRBD2	CASSLVGGAEDTQYF	TGCGCCAGCAGCTTGGTCGGGGGGGCCGAAGATACGCAGTATTTT
TRBJ1-2	TRBV6-5	NA	NA	CASSYFISGEGVGYTF	TGTGCCAGCAGTTACTTTATATCCGGGGAGGGAGTTGGCTACACCTTC
TRBJ2-3	TRBV4-1	NA	NA	CASSQLPGGADTQYF	TGCGCCAGCAGCCAACTACCTGGGGGCGCAGATACGCAGTATTTT
TRBJ2-3	TRBV27	NA	NA	CASSLSSWSLGASTDTQYF	TGTGCCAGCAGTTTATCTTCCTGGTCCTTGGGGGCTAGCACAGATACGCAGTATTTT
TRBJ1-1	TRBV10-3	NA	NA	CAISEMAGRRNTEAFF	TGTGCCATCAGTGAGATGGCAGGTCGACGAAACACTGAAGCTTTCTTT
TRBJ1-1	TRBV7-2	few	NA	CASSPLGMGTEAFF	TGTGCCAGCAGCCCGCTAGGAATGGGCACTGAAGCTTTCTTT
TRBJ2-3	TRBV27	NA	NA	CASSPRDVTDTQYF	TGTGCCAGCAGTCCGCGGGACGTAACAGATACGCAGTATTTT
TRBJ2-1	TRBV19	NA	NA	CASKEFPTNEQFF	TGTGCCAGTAAGGAGTTCCCCACCAATGAGCAGTTCTTC
TRBJ2-7	TRBV7-2	once	TRBD2	CASSILAGGPYEQYF	TGTGCCAGCAGCATCCTAGCGGGAGGCCCCTACGAGCAGTACTTC
TRBJ1-4	TRBV2	NA	TRBD1	CASGGQGNEKLFF	TGTGCCAGCGGGGGACAGGGGAATGAAAAACTGTTTTTT
TRBJ1-1	TRBV10-3	NA	TRBD1	CATFGTQGGNTEAFF	TGTGCCACCTTTGGGACCCAGGGGGGAAACACTGAAGCTTTCTTT
TRBJ2-3	TRBV6-4	NA	NA	CASSESQGIADTQYF	TGTGCCAGCAGTGAAAGCCAGGGGATCGCAGATACGCAGTATTTT
TRBJ1-3	TRBV4-3	once	NA	CASSQDRVISGNTIYF	TGCGCCAGCAGCCAAGATAGAGTGATCTCTGGAAACACCATATATTTT
TRBJ1-1	TRBV19	NA	NA	CASSISQGYTEAFF	TGTGCCAGTAGTATTAGTCAGGGGTACACTGAAGCTTTCTTT
TRBJ1-4	TRBV27	NA	TRBD1	CASSVTGGLEKLFF	TGTGCCAGCAGTGTCACAGGGGGCCTTGAAAAACTGTTTTTT
TRBJ1-2	TRBV27	few	TRBD1	CASRQTGRLGYGYTF	TGTGCCAGTCGCCAGACAGGGAGGCTGGGGTATGGCTACACCTTC
TRBJ2-1	TRBV11-3	NA	NA	CASSPSSYNEQFF	TGTGCCAGCAGCCCGAGCTCGTACAATGAGCAGTTCTTC
TRBJ2-2	TRBV6-1	NA	NA	CASRDRTGELFF	TGTGCCAGCCGCGATCGTACCGGGGAGCTGTTTTTT
TRBJ2-7	TRBV19	NA	NA	CASSIGGYQNYEQYF	TGTGCCAGTAGTATAGGGGGCTACCAAAACTACGAGCAGTACTTC
TRBJ2-1	TRBV5-6	NA	TRBD1	CASSLNEGGREFF	TGTGCCAGCAGCTTGAACGAAGGGGGCCGGGAGTTCTTC
TRBJ1-2	TRBV27	few	NA	CASSLHLGSLYGYTF	TGTGCCAGCAGTTTGCACCTCGGGAGCCTATATGGCTACACCTTC
TRBJ1-5	TRBV28	NA	NA	CASRSLIARDNQPQHF	TGTGCCAGCAGGAGCCTAATCGCCCGGGACAATCAGCCCCAGCATTTT
TRBJ2-3	TRBV27	NA	NA	CASSRIHSDSGTDTQYF	TGTGCCAGCAGTCGGATTCACTCGGATAGCGGCACAGATACGCAGTATTTT